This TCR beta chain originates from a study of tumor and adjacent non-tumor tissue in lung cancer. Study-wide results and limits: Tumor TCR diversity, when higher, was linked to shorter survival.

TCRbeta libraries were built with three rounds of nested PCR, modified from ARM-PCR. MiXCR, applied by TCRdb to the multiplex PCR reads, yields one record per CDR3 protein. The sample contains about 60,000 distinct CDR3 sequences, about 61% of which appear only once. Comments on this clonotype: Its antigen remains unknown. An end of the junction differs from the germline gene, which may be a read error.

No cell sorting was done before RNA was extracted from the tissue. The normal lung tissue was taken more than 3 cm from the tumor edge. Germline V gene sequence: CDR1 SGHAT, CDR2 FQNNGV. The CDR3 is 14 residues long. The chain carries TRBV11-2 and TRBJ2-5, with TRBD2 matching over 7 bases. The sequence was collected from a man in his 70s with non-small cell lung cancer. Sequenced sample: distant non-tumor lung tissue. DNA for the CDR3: TGTGCCATCAGCCTCTGGGAGGGCCAAGAGACCCAGTACTTC. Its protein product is CAISLWEGQETQYF. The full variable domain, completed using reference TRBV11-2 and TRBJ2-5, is EAGVAQSPRYKIIEKRQSVAFWCNPISGHATLYWYQQILGQGPKLLIQFQNNGVVDDSQLPKDRFSAERLKGVDSTLKIQPAKLEDSAVYLCAISLWEGQETQYFGPGTRLLVL.